This is a list of T cell receptor beta chains from one sample in a study of monozygotic twins with cystic fibrosis. Assay: immunoSEQ multiplex PCR; the TCRdb copy retains only in-frame clones and omits some. The data contain about 9,600 clones, roughly nine tenths of them seen just once; the ten biggest clones take up roughly 5.4%. Input material: blood. The receptors stem from a boy aged 2 to 10 with cystic fibrosis. The CDR3 runs from the conserved cysteine through the conserved F or W. Each record gives: J gene, V gene, clone size, D gene, CDR3 DNA, CDR3 protein. A D gene is named only where the DNA matches it firmly. Some rows have no size entry. The others give once, few or many, or a class for an expanded clone.

>TRBJ2-1|TRBV13|-|-
TGTGCCAGCACCCTTGAGGGGGGGGGCCTCTACAATGAGCAGTTCTTC
CASTLEGGGLYNEQFF
>TRBJ2-5|TRBV2|-|TRBD2
TGTGCCAGCAGTGAAGTCCTAGCGGGGGGCGCAGAGACCCAGTACTTC
CASSEVLAGGAETQYF
>TRBJ2-6|TRBV6-5|-|-
TGTGCCAGCAGGTTAGGGACAGGGGCCAACGTCCTGACTTTC
CASRLGTGANVLTF
>TRBJ1-5|TRBV2|few|-
TGTGCCAGCAGTGAGGGGGTAGCTCAGCCCCAGCATTTT
CASSEGVAQPQHF
>TRBJ2-1|TRBV7-2|-|TRBD2
TGTGCCAGCAGCTTAGGGTCCCCCGGGACTAACAATGAGCAGTTCTTC
CASSLGSPGTNNEQFF
>TRBJ1-3|TRBV15|-|-
TGTGCCACCAGCAGAGATCGGCTCTCTGGAAACACCATATATTTT
CATSRDRLSGNTIYF
>TRBJ2-5|TRBV20-1|-|-
TGCAGTGCTAGAGATCTCGGGACCCAGTACTTC
CSARDLGTQYF
>TRBJ2-7|TRBV13|-|-
TGTGCCAGCAGCTTAGGAGGGTACGAGCAGTACTTC
CASSLGGYEQYF
>TRBJ2-2|TRBV18|-|TRBD1
TGTGCCAGCTCGTCGGGACAGGGTAACACCGGGGAGCTGTTTTTT
CASSSGQGNTGELFF
>TRBJ2-2|TRBV5-1|-|TRBD2
TGCGCCAGCAGTCCCGGGAGGATGAACACCGGGGAGCTGTTTTTT
CASSPGRMNTGELFF
>TRBJ1-2|TRBV6-6|-|-
TGTGCCAGCAGTTATGAGATTGGATATAACGGCTACACCTTC
CASSYEIGYNGYTF
>TRBJ2-3|TRBV4-3|-|TRBD2
TGCGCCAGCAGCCAAGAGGGAGCGGGGGGGTTAGATACGCAGTATTTT
CASSQEGAGGLDTQYF
>TRBJ1-5|TRBV7-8|-|-
TGTGCCAGCACCCCTGTGGGCGGTCAGCCCCAGCATTTT
CASTPVGGQPQHF
>TRBJ1-5|TRBV7-9|-|TRBD1
TGTGCCAGCAGCCCGACAGGGGACAATCAGCCCCAGCATTTT
CASSPTGDNQPQHF
>TRBJ1-2|TRBV7-9|-|TRBD1
TGTGCCAGCAGCTCACAGGGGGTAGGTGGCTACACCTTC
CASSSQGVGGYTF
>TRBJ1-2|TRBV11-2|-|-
TGTGCCAGCAGCCCGGGACTCCCACCTGGCACCTTC
CASSPGLPPGTF
>TRBJ2-3|TRBV13|-|-
TGTGCCAGCAGACAACAAGCCGGGACCCTCACAGATACGCAGTATTTT
CASRQQAGTLTDTQYF
>TRBJ1-1|TRBV11-3|few|TRBD1
TGTGCCAGCAGCACTAGAGACAGGGAGACTGAAGCTTTCTTT
CASSTRDRETEAFF
>TRBJ2-5|TRBV6-5|-|TRBD1
TGTGCCAGCAGTTACTCCTTAAGGGACAGGCGGGAGACCCAGTACTTC
CASSYSLRDRRETQYF
>TRBJ1-4|TRBV30|-|-
TGTGCCTGGAGCCAAGCCGCAACTAATGAAAAACTGTTTTTT
CAWSQAATNEKLFF
>TRBJ1-2|TRBV4-3|-|-
TGCGCCAGCAGCCAAGAAAGGGTGGCCCTTAACTATGGCTACACCTTC
CASSQERVALNYGYTF
>TRBJ1-3|TRBV6-4|-|TRBD1
TGTGCCAGCAGTGGGGGACAGGGGGCGGTATCTGGAAACACCATATATTTT
CASSGGQGAVSGNTIYF
>TRBJ2-5|TRBV18|-|-
TGTGCCAGCTCACGATCAACCGAAGAGACCCAGTACTTC
CASSRSTEETQYF
>TRBJ2-1|TRBV5-1|-|TRBD2
TGCGCCAGCAGCCTCCGGTCGGCGGGGGTGTTCAATGAGCAGTTCTTC
CASSLRSAGVFNEQFF
>TRBJ1-3|TRBV18|few|-
TGTGCCAGCTCACCAACGGACTCTGGAAACACCATATATTTT
CASSPTDSGNTIYF
>TRBJ2-5|TRBV2|-|-
TGTGCCAGCAGTGAAGTAAGGTCAGGGGAGGAGACCCAGTACTTC
CASSEVRSGEETQYF
>TRBJ1-4|TRBV21-1|-|-
TGTGCCAGCAGCACCCGGGACAGATCTATGCAAAAACTGTTTTTT
CASSTRDRSMQKLFF
>TRBJ1-6|TRBV13|-|-
TGTGCCAGCAGCTTATGGGGGGGTCTACATAATTCACCCCTCCACTTT
CASSLWGGLHNSPLHF
>TRBJ1-6|TRBV5-4|-|-
TGTGCCAGCGCGGGAGGGAGCTCCTATAATTCACCCCTCCACTTT
CASAGGSSYNSPLHF
>TRBJ2-2|TRBV19|-|TRBD1
TGTGCCAGTAGTATAGGGACAGGTGGGGAGCTGTTTTTT
CASSIGTGGELFF
>TRBJ2-5|TRBV13|-|TRBD2
TGTGCCAGCAGCTTTAAAGCCGGGACTAGCCGTAAAGAGACCCAGTACTTC
CASSFKAGTSRKETQYF
>TRBJ2-2|TRBV18|-|-
TGTGCCAGCCCCGGGGCGGACACCGGGGAGCTGTTTTTT
CASPGADTGELFF
>TRBJ2-1|TRBV5-1|-|-
TGCGCCAGCAGCTGGGAGCGCAATGAGCAGTTCTTC
CASSWERNEQFF
>TRBJ1-1|TRBV6-5|-|TRBD1
TGTGCCAGCAGGGAGACAGGGACGAACACTGAAGCTTTCTTT
CASRETGTNTEAFF
>TRBJ1-5|TRBV5-6|-|-
TGTGCCAGCAGCTTGGGTTCTTATAGCAATCAGCCCCAGCATTTT
CASSLGSYSNQPQHF
>TRBJ1-6|TRBV5-1|-|TRBD1
TGCGCCAGCAGCCTGCCCCGGGACAGGGGTGAGGCCCCATATAATTCACCCCTCCACTTT
CASSLPRDRGEAPYNSPLHF
>TRBJ2-2|TRBV11-2|once|TRBD1
TGTGCCAGCAGCCAAGCCGGGACAGGGTCCGGGGAGCTGTTTTTT
CASSQAGTGSGELFF
>TRBJ2-5|TRBV27|-|TRBD1
TGTGCCAGCACCCTTGGGGACAGGCAAGAGACCCAGTACTTC
CASTLGDRQETQYF
>TRBJ2-4|TRBV7-2|-|-
TGTGCCAGCAGCTTAGGGCTTCCGGCAAACATTCAGTACTTC
CASSLGLPANIQYF
>TRBJ2-3|TRBV19|-|-
TGTGCCAGTAGTATAGGAGGGACAGATACGCAGTATTTT
CASSIGGTDTQYF
>TRBJ2-6|TRBV5-1|-|TRBD2
TGCGCCAGCAGCTTCGGGGGGTGGAGTGTCTTGGCCAACGTCCTGACTTTC
CASSFGGWSVLANVLTF
>TRBJ2-5|TRBV5-1|-|-
TGCGCCAGCAGCTTTACGCGGGGTCGTTGGGAGACCCAGTACTTC
CASSFTRGRWETQYF
>TRBJ1-1|TRBV18|-|-
TGTGCCAGCTCACCTCTACCGAACCCGGACCCCGCTAACACTGAAGCTTTCTTT
CASSPLPNPDPANTEAFF
>TRBJ1-2|TRBV10-3|few|-
TGTGCCATCAGTGTCGACAGCTGGGGCTACACCTTC
CAISVDSWGYTF
>TRBJ1-6|TRBV7-6|-|-
TGTGCCAGCAGCTTAGCGGCAGAAACTAATTCACCCCTCCACTTT
CASSLAAETNSPLHF
>TRBJ2-6|TRBV9|-|-
TGTGCCAGCAGCTTGTCAGGGGTAACTGGGGCCAACGTCCTGACTTTC
CASSLSGVTGANVLTF
>TRBJ2-5|TRBV7-3|-|TRBD2
TGTGCCAGCAGCCTAGCGGGGTCACAAGAGACCCAGTACTTC
CASSLAGSQETQYF
>TRBJ2-3|TRBV4-1|-|TRBD2
TGCGCCAGCAGCCCCGTTATTAGCGGGTACACAGATACGCAGTATTTT
CASSPVISGYTDTQYF
>TRBJ2-6|TRBV7-8|-|-
TGTGCCAGCAGCTCCAATTGGGTCGGGGGAATCCTGACTTTC
CASSSNWVGGILTF
>TRBJ1-5|TRBV30|-|-
TGTGCCTGGAGTGTCCGTGGCGACCTTAATCAGCCCCAGCATTTT
CAWSVRGDLNQPQHF
>TRBJ1-4|TRBV9|-|TRBD1
TGTGCCAGCAGCGTAGGCAGGGGGTCTGCAACTAATGAAAAACTGTTTTTT
CASSVGRGSATNEKLFF
>TRBJ2-3|TRBV30|-|-
TGTGCCTGGAGGGATTCAGATACGCAGTATTTT
CAWRDSDTQYF
>TRBJ2-2|TRBV2|-|TRBD1
TGTGCCAGCATCCGGGACAGGGAGAACACCGGGGAGCTGTTTTTT
CASIRDRENTGELFF
>TRBJ1-2|TRBV4-3|-|TRBD1
TGCGCCAGCAGCCAAGATACATCGGGGACAGGGGTCAATGGCTACACCTTC
CASSQDTSGTGVNGYTF
>TRBJ1-2|TRBV4-1|-|-
TGCGCCAGCAGCCAAGGGACAGACTACGGCTATGGCTACACCTTC
CASSQGTDYGYGYTF
>TRBJ1-1|TRBV14|-|TRBD1
TGTGCCAGCAGCCATAGAGGGTATGGGACAGGGTGGGGGAAGGAGACTGAAGCTTTCTTT
CASSHRGYGTGWGKETEAFF
>TRBJ1-2|TRBV7-2|-|-
TGTGCCAGCAGCCCAGGGAACTATGGCTACACCTTC
CASSPGNYGYTF
>TRBJ2-7|TRBV29-1|-|-
TGCAGCGTGACAGGTACAGGTGAGTACTTC
CSVTGTGEYF
>TRBJ1-4|TRBV4-1|-|-
TGCGCCAGCAGCCAAGCTGGGGGAGCTAATGAAAAACTGTTTTTT
CASSQAGGANEKLFF
>TRBJ2-5|TRBV5-5|-|-
TGTGCCAGCGCTGGCAGGGTTCGGGAGACCCAGTACTTC
CASAGRVRETQYF